This T cell receptor (beta chain) was found in a study of blood T cell repertoires in COVID-19. Study-level background: Acute-phase and convalescent COVID-19 samples originated in the United States, Italy and Spain.

Allocation to cohorts depended on clinical history reported by the participants. Recovered participants had two consecutive negative NP/OP PCR tests, healthcare professional clearance, or symptom resolution. Repertoires were generated with immunoSEQ multiplex PCR, while TCRdb's copy carries only in-frame clones and drops some. The sample lists about 380,000 clones, 85% to 90% occurring once. Deletions cut 6 bases from V and 6 bases from J, with 21 bases between. The CDR3 has 16 amino acids. The germline V gene encodes CDR1 SNHLY and CDR2 FYNNEI. The specimen sequenced was PBMCs or T cells enriched from blood (not recorded which). The chain couples TRBV2 to TRBJ1-5; perhaps TRBD1 as D (6 bases). This clonotype was obtained from a woman in her late teens or twenties who had recovered from COVID-19. CDR3: CASSRPGTFGAQPQHF. The DNA for the CDR3 is TGTGCCAGCAGCAGGCCGGGGACATTCGGTGCTCAGCCCCAGCATTTT.